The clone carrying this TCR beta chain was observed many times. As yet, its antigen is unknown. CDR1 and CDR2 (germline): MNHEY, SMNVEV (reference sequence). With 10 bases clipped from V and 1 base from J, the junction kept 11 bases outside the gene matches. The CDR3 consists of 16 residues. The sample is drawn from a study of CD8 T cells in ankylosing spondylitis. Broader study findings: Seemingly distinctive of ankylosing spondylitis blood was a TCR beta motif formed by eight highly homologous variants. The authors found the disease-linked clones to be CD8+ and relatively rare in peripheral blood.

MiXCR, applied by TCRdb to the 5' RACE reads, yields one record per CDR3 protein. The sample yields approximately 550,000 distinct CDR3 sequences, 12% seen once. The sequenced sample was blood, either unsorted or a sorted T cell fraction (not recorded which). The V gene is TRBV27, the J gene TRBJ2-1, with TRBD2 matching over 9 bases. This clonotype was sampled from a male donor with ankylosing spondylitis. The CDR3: CATGRASGISYNEQFF. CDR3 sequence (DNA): TGTGCCACTGGCAGGGCTAGCGGGATTTCCTACAATGAGCAGTTCTTC.